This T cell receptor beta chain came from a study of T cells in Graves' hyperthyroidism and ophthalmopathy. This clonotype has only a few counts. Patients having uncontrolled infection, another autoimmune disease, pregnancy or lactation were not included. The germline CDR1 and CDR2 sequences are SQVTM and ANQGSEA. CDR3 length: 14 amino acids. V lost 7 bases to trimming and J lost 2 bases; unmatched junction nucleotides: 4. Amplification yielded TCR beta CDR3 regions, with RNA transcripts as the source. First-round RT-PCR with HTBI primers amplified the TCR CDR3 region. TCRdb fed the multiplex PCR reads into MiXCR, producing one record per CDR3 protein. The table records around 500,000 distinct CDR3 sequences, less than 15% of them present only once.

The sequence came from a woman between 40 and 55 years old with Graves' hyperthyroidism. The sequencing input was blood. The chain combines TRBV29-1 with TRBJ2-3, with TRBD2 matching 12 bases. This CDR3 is CSGGLAGITDTQYF. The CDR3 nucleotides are TGCAGCGGGGGACTAGCGGGTATCACAGATACGCAGTATTTT.